The next 5 T cell receptor beta chains were all read from a single sample in a study of OX40 agonist ivuxolimab in advanced cancers. TCRdb keeps only in-frame clones here, not all; method: immunoSEQ multiplex PCR. The repertoire consists of 70,000 or so clones, with approximately 86% occurring once and the leading ten covering around 0.86%. The specimen comprised CD4+ or CD8+ T cells sorted from blood, sampled in a trial of the OX40 agonist ivuxolimab. The receptors were gathered from an adult with an advanced solid tumor such as melanoma, head and neck, liver or kidney cancer.

The genes are TRBV7-9 and TRBJ2-7, with D tentatively TRBD2 (6 bases). The CDR3 extends over 14 amino acids. The germline V gene has CDR1 SEHNR and CDR2 FQNEAQ (reference sequence). V lost 3 bases to trimming and J lost 6 bases, with 15 bases between them. The CDR3 sequence is CASSLEARGLEQYF. Here the CDR3 DNA reads TGTGCCAGCAGCTTGGAAGCGCGGGGACTCGAGCAGTACTTC.

The chain is built from TRBV7-9 and TRBJ1-4; D remains ambiguous. Germline assignment: CDR1 SEHNR and CDR2 FQNEAQ (reference sequence). The V gene lost 6 bases and the J gene lost 0 bases, with 17 bases spanning the gap. This CDR3 spans 17 amino acids. CDR3 in amino acids: CASSLNGRVATNEKLFF. As DNA, the CDR3 is TGTGCCAGCAGTCTCAACGGGAGAGTCGCAACTAATGAAAAACTGTTTTTT.

The chain carries TRBV7-2 and TRBJ1-1; D is unclear. V gave up 4 bases and J gave up 1 base, with 7 bases separating them. The CDR3 totals 13 residues. Per the germline V gene, CDR1 is SGHTA and CDR2 is FQGNSA. The CDR3 sequence: CASSSLANTEAFF. In nucleotides, the CDR3 is TGTGCCAGCAGCTCTCTAGCGAACACTGAAGCTTTCTTT.

V and J are TRBV7-2 and TRBJ1-1; D ambiguous. Germline assignment: CDR1 SGHTA and CDR2 FQGNSA. This CDR3 is built from 14 residues. Trimming took 1 base from V and 8 from J, leaving 14 bases between them. Here the CDR3 reads CASSLDFGIREAFF. The DNA for the CDR3 is TGTGCCAGCAGCTTAGACTTTGGGATAAGGGAAGCTTTCTTT.

The rearrangement joins TRBV6-1 to TRBJ2-7, with 7 nucleotides matching TRBD2. The CDR3 is 15 amino acids. The V gene's germline CDR1 is MNHNS and CDR2 SASEGT. J was trimmed by 3 bases and V by 10 bases; bases with no gene match: 15. The DNA for the CDR3 is TGTGCCATCGAGAATCCGACTAGCAGGGTCTACGAGCAGTACTTC. It yields the protein CAIENPTSRVYEQYF.